Detailed here is one T cell receptor beta chain. The antigen is unknown. CDR1 and CDR2 (germline): SGHTA, FQGNSA. V shed 3 bases and J shed 3 bases, with 17 bases lying between them. The CDR3 sequence is 16 residues long. The sample belongs to a study of post-analysis software for immune sequencing data. Study summary: Disease trajectories encompassed relapsing-remitting, secondary progressive and progressive-relapsing multiple sclerosis. Overall study findings and caveats: Normalized Chao1 diversity was significantly lower in multiple sclerosis patients than in controls. Relative to controls, patients had about five TRBV segments at higher frequency, with TRBV5-6, TRBV5-1 and TRBV20-1 among these.

Prepared libraries of TCR beta cDNA carried unique molecular identifiers. TCRdb re-derived calls from the PCR reads in MiXCR, one entry per CDR3 protein. The sample lists about 570,000 distinct CDR3 sequences, less than 40% occurring once. The chain combines TRBV7-2 with TRBJ2-5; D assignment may be TRBD1 or TRBD2 (5 bases each). This receptor was obtained from a girl aged 2 to 17 with multiple sclerosis. The sequenced sample was blood. The CDR3 nucleotides are TGTGCCAGCAGCTTGGGGCCCACCCGAGGGGAAGAGACCCAGTACTTC. Translated: CASSLGPTRGEETQYF.